Here is one TCR beta chain with its context. Its cognate antigen has yet to be identified. No per-base quality is available; no much larger clone lies one base away. These data originate in a study of shared clonotypes between healthy human individuals (dated by TCRdb to the early 2020s). At the level of the whole study: The cohort included three men and a couple of women between 18 and 49 years of age. For each donor, three plates each were used for CD4 naive and CD4 memory, two plates were used for CD8 naive, and one plate was used for CD8 memory. To estimate repertoire size and how much clonotypes are shared between individuals, the study performed deep sequencing of blood TCR repertoires from five healthy adults. Different laboratories and diverse techniques were used to prepare libraries and sequence TCR repertoires, to increase sequencing depth and limit assay-specific biases. Between about 0.9 and 9 billion PBMCs per donor were obtained by leukapheresis. Broad study findings and their caveats: Rarefaction of sorted-subset datasets indicated incomplete sequencing despite the large sequencing depth. Roughly 5.2% of naive CD4, 3.5% of naive CD8, 2% to 2.5% of memory CD4, and about 0.4% of memory CD8 clonotypes were shared across several donors. Sampling was restricted to blood, and TCR repertoires in tissue are likely to differ from TCR repertoires in blood. The genetic and exposure-history diversity represented was limited by the small number of donors. Clonotypes shared by all four sorted-subset donors showed higher generation probabilities than non-shared clonotypes. Pairwise subsampling led to the expectation that sequencing depth would affect the degree of clonotype sharing among donors. Larger estimated clonotype richness was generally found for naive subsets than for memory subsets.

V is reduced by 4 bases and J by 0 bases, leaving a spacing of 11 bases between them. The germline V gene supplies CDR1 SGDLS and CDR2 YYNGEE. The CDR3 covers 15 residues, taking in both the cysteine and the phenylalanine. The entry retains the CDR3 DNA only, 45 bases that are in frame from base 1. For the CD8 naive samples, CD45RO-negative cells were positively selected for CCR7, yielding a CD45RA+CCR7+ population from which TemRA cells were excluded. The donors were healthy, HIV-negative adults with no recently reported acute infections or vaccinations. Every donor was a Caucasian adult residing in Nashville, Tennessee, USA. Blood was obtained by leukapheresis, after which PBMCs were separated by Ficoll-Histopaque density gradient centrifugation and cryopreserved in liquid nitrogen vapor phase. Analytical flow cytometry was used to check the purity and quantity of every magnetically sorted T cell population. Each sorted fraction had its genomic DNA isolated and then quantified by UV absorbance on a Nanodrop 2000c.

Using the deep immunoSEQ assay, TCR CDR3 regions were amplified from genomic DNA by multiplex PCR. Extracted genomic DNA from each cell subset was distributed evenly across all wells of several immunoSEQ 96-well plates, and each plate was treated as a replicate. For sorted subsets, approximately 200 ng of genomic DNA, equivalent to roughly 30,000 T cell genomes, went into each replicate PCR. Purified libraries were quantified with a Qubit 3.0 fluorometer, sized on a Bioanalyzer 2100, and re-quantified with the KAPA Library Quantification kit. Every immunoSEQ 96-well plate was sequenced on a separate single-read 150-cycle Illumina NextSeq 550 flow cell. As for how the authors treated the data: The immunoSEQ output contained only junctional sequences without quality scores, so filtering could not match that applied to full-length reads. To assign V/J genes and CDR3, sequences were annotated using PyIR, a Python wrapper for IgBLAST v1.9, with IMGT germline references. Reads with weak V/J assignments (E-value above 1e-6), missing CDR3, stop codons, out-of-frame junctions, or ambiguous translated residues were removed. V3J clonotypes were defined as sequences sharing the same inferred V gene, J gene, and CDR3 amino acid sequence. Percentage overlap between repertoires was computed as shared unique clonotypes divided by the size of the smaller repertoire. Three approaches were used to assess repertoire richness: RTK rarefaction, the Chao1 estimator, and Recon v2.1 estimates of unobserved clonotypes. For all TCRbeta clonotypes obtained by the gDNA method from four donors, generation probabilities were computed with OLGA. TCRdb retrieved this table from immuneACCESS and kept in-frame rearrangements only. Not all clones are present; in checked studies, unresolved V genes account for under half, and no reason is known for the remainder. V and J calls and clone size come straight from that table; D and trimming were deduced from the DNA. In all, the sample holds millions of clones, and 85% to 95% of those were seen once. The ten largest make up under 2% of the sample.

The chain employs TRBV9 and TRBJ1-3, and TRBD1 may be the D gene, going by 5 matching bases. The TCR was taken from a man between 18 and 29 years old in good health. Some clones in this sample may be carry-over from other donors' samples. Material: naive CD8+ T cells from PBMCs. The cell subset or site label for this specimen denotes: CD45RA+CCR7+. The CDR3 is CASSPPGYSGNTIYF. The DNA sequence is as follows: TGTGCCAGCAGCCCCCCAGGGTACTCTGGAAACACCATATATTTT.